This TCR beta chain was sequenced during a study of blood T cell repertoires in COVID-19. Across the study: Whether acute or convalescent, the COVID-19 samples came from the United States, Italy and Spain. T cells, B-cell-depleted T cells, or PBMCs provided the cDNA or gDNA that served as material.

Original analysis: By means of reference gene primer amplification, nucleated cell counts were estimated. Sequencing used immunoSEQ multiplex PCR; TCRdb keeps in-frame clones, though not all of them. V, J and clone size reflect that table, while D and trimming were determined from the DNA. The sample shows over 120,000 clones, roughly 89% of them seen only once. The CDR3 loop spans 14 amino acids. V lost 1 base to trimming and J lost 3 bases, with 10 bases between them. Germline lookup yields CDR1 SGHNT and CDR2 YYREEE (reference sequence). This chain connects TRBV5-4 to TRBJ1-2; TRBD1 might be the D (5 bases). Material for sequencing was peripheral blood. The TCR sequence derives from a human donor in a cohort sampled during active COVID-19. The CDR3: CASSLQGLDYGYTF. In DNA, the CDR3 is TGTGCCAGCAGCTTGCAGGGCTTAGACTATGGCTACACCTTC.